Below, 26 T cell receptor beta chains from the same sample are listed, as sequenced in a study of blood T cell repertoires in COVID-19. Only in-frame clones appear in the TCRdb table, and some are missing; sequencing was by immunoSEQ multiplex PCR. This table has roughly 250,000 clones, roughly 86% appearing once. Specimen: PBMCs or T cells enriched from blood (not recorded which). These receptors were taken from a woman between 50 and 59 years old who had recovered from COVID-19.

This clone occurred a few times. This chain links TRBV3-1 (or the pseudogene TRBV3-2) with TRBJ1-3; no reliable D call. This CDR3 is 13 amino acids long. Trimming stripped 3 bases from V and 4 bases from J, with 7 bases between. CDR1 is LGHDT, CDR2 YNNKEL, per germline (reference sequence). In DNA form, the CDR3 reads TGTGCCAGCAGCCACGGAGAAGGAAACACCATATATTTT. Protein product: CASSHGEGNTIYF.

The V call is TRBV28, the J call TRBJ1-2; D not certain. The germline V and J ends were trimmed by 2 bases and 2 bases, with 3 bases remaining between them. Looked up from germline, CDR1 is MDHEN and CDR2 is SYDVKM. The CDR3 has 12 amino acids. The CDR3 region is CASSLLNYGYTF. In DNA form, the CDR3 reads TGTGCCAGCAGTTTACTCAACTATGGCTACACCTTC.

The chain uses TRBV3-1 (or the pseudogene TRBV3-2) and TRBJ1-1; possible D gene TRBD1, 6 bases. CDR1 is LGHDT and CDR2 is YNNKEL in the germline V gene (reference sequence). Trimming took 4 bases from V and 4 from J, leaving 19 bases between them. This CDR3 spans 16 amino acids. The CDR3 here is CASSRGGGGASTEAFF. Written as DNA, the CDR3 is TGTGCCAGCAGCCGGGGAGGTGGGGGGGCGAGCACTGAAGCTTTCTTT.

V gene TRBV12-5 combines with J gene TRBJ2-3; D ambiguous. CDR1 is LGHNT and CDR2 is FRNRAP in the germline V gene. Trimming took off 4 bases at V and 4 bases at J, with 9 bases between the two ends. The CDR3 extends over 13 amino acids. The CDR3 DNA reads TGTGCTAGTGGTTCCCCCGGTGCAGATACGCAGTATTTT. This sequence encodes CASGSPGADTQYF.

Only a few counts were recorded for this clone. The chain employs TRBV11-3 and TRBJ2-5, with 7 positions matching TRBD2. The junction had 10 bases not matched to a gene; V was cut back by 1 base and J by 5 bases. CDR1 SGHNT and CDR2 YENEEA come from the germline V gene. CDR3 size: 16 residues. CDR3 region: CASSLGLRGSHETQYF. CDR3 coding DNA: TGTGCCAGCAGCTTAGGCCTTCGCGGGAGTCATGAGACCCAGTACTTC.

This clone has more than one count but fewer than ten. The rearrangement joins TRBV7-2 to TRBJ2-5; 11 positions agree with TRBD2. Germline V gene lookup returns CDR1 SGHTA and CDR2 FQGNSA. This CDR3 has 13 residues. V shed 7 bases and J 8 bases; nucleotides not matched to a gene: 6. The CDR3: CASTILAGATQYF. The CDR3 DNA reads TGTGCCAGCACCATACTAGCGGGAGCCACCCAGTACTTC. The full variable domain, with the rest looked up from reference TRBV7-2 and TRBJ2-5, is GAGVSQSPSNKVTEKGKDVELRCDPISGHTALYWYRQSLGQGLEFLIYFQGNSAPDKSGLPSDRFSAERTGGSVSTLTIQRTQQEDSAVYLCASTILAGATQYFGPGTRLLVL.

The chain couples TRBV18 to TRBJ1-1, with D tentatively TRBD1 (6 bases). This CDR3 has 13 amino acids. The V end was cut by 7 bases, the J end by 0 bases, with 9 bases between. Germline V gene sequence: CDR1 KGHSH, CDR2 LQKENI. This chain's CDR3 is CASWRTVNTEAFF. CDR3 nucleotides: TGTGCCAGCTGGCGGACAGTGAACACTGAAGCTTTCTTT.

J is TRBJ1-2 and V is TRBV18; maybe TRBD1 (6 bases). V was clipped by 5 bases and J by 0 bases, with 19 bases between them. Germline assignment: CDR1 KGHSH and CDR2 LQKENI. The length of the CDR3 is 17 residues. The DNA for the CDR3 is TGTGCCAGCTCATCTAACTTTGGACAGCTTTCTAACTATGGCTACACCTTC. Residues: CASSSNFGQLSNYGYTF.

In DNA, the CDR3 is TGTGCCAGTAGCTCGGGCAGGGTCTACGAGCAGTACTTC. Amino acids: CASSSGRVYEQYF. This chain uses TRBV19 with TRBJ2-7, with D possibly matching TRBD1 (5 bases). There are 13 residues in the CDR3. Germline-derived CDR1 and CDR2 are LNHDA and SQIVND (reference sequence). V lost 6 bases and J 3 bases, leaving 12 bases between the germline ends.

The chain joins TRBV2 to TRBJ1-5, with a weak D call TRBD1 (5 bases). The length of the CDR3 is 13 residues. Trimming shortened V by 6 bases and J by 3 bases, and 9 bases separated the two germline ends. The V gene's germline CDR1 is SNHLY and CDR2 FYNNEI. The DNA of the CDR3 is TGTGCCAGCAGAGGGGAAATCAATCAGCCCCAGCATTTT. Translating gives CASRGEINQPQHF.

This chain uses TRBV9 with TRBJ2-1, with 9 bases matching TRBD2. After removal of 5 bases from V and 3 bases from J, the junction contained 6 bases not matched to a gene. This CDR3 contains 15 residues. Germline CDR1 is SGDLS and CDR2 is YYNGEE. In DNA form, the CDR3 reads TGTGCCAGCAGTTCAGGACTAGCGCTCTACAATGAGCAGTTCTTC. It translates to CASSSGLALYNEQFF.

The chain employs TRBV19 and TRBJ2-5; tentatively, D is TRBD2 (7 bases). The CDR3 contains 15 residues. V lost 4 bases and J 1 base, leaving 13 bases between the germline ends. Per the germline V gene, CDR1 is LNHDA and CDR2 is SQIVND (reference sequence). CDR3 region: CASSRGGTTQETQYF. The CDR3 DNA sequence: TGTGCCAGTAGTAGGGGAGGGACAACCCAAGAGACCCAGTACTTC.

The genes are TRBV7-9 and TRBJ1-2, with a weak D call TRBD1 (6 bases). This CDR3 region has 16 residues. Germline assignment: CDR1 SEHNR and CDR2 FQNEAQ (reference sequence). Trimming cost V 1 base and J 7 bases, with 19 bases left between them. The CDR3 region has the DNA TGTGCCAGCAGCTTAGAACACTCTGGGGGCCTGGGTGGCTACACCTTC. Protein product: CASSLEHSGGLGGYTF. Looking up the rest from reference TRBV7-9 and TRBJ1-2 gives the full variable domain: DTGVSQNPRHKITKRGQNVTFRCDPISEHNRLYWYRQTLGQGPEFLTYFQNEAQLEKSRLLSDRFSAERPKGSFSTLEIQRTEQGDSAMYLCASSLEHSGGLGGYTFGSGTRLTVV.

The chain uses TRBV6-2 or TRBV6-3 and TRBJ2-7; 12 bases are a match to TRBD1. J was trimmed by 4 bases and V by 5 bases; bases with no gene match: 9. The CDR3 has 16 residues. The germline V gene encodes CDR1 MNHEY and CDR2 SVGEGT. The CDR3 loop reads CASSTDRDRGRYEQYF. CDR3 DNA sequence: TGTGCCAGCAGTACCGACCGGGACAGGGGGCGGTACGAGCAGTACTTC.

The rearrangement uses TRBV6-5 and TRBJ1-2; D remains unclear. Germline CDR1 and CDR2: MNHEY and SVGAGI. This CDR3 has 11 amino acids. V dropped 2 bases and J dropped 8 bases, with 6 bases sitting between them. The chain's CDR3 is CASSYARGYTF. The DNA of the CDR3 is TGTGCCAGCAGTTACGCGAGGGGCTACACCTTC.

V is TRBV29-1 and J is TRBJ2-2; the match to TRBD2 covers 10 bases. CDR3 length: 16 amino acids. The junction had 9 bases not matched to a gene; V was cut back by 7 bases and J by 1 base. Germline V gene sequence: CDR1 SQVTM, CDR2 ANQGSEA. The DNA of the CDR3 is TGCAGCGGGACTAGCGGTGAAGCCCTGAACACCGGGGAGCTGTTTTTT. As protein: CSGTSGEALNTGELFF.

The CDR3 nucleotides are TGCGCCAGCAGCCAAAATCTAGCGGGCCGATACAATGAGCAGTTCTTC. Its protein is CASSQNLAGRYNEQFF. The chain carries TRBV4-3 and TRBJ2-1, with 8 bases that match TRBD2. The germline V gene has CDR1 LGHNA and CDR2 YSLEER. After removal of 2 bases from V and 4 bases from J, the junction contained 7 bases not matched to a gene. This CDR3 has 16 residues.

V and J are TRBV7-2 and TRBJ2-7, with 7 bases identical to TRBD2. CDR1 and CDR2 (germline): SGHTA, FQGNSA. V gave up 1 base and J gave up 6 bases; unmatched junction bases: 6. CDR3 length equals 14 residues. CDR3 in amino acids: CASSLDFGGSEQYF. CDR3 DNA sequence: TGTGCCAGCAGCTTAGATTTCGGGGGGTCCGAGCAGTACTTC. Full variable domain (missing parts from reference TRBV7-2 and TRBJ2-7): GAGVSQSPSNKVTEKGKDVELRCDPISGHTALYWYRQSLGQGLEFLIYFQGNSAPDKSGLPSDRFSAERTGGSVSTLTIQRTQQEDSAVYLCASSLDFGGSEQYFGPGTRLTVT.

This sequence joins TRBV27 and TRBJ1-5; D is perhaps TRBD1 (6 bases). The ends were cut back, 0 bases at V and 0 bases at J, with 15 bases in the middle. The CDR3 has 18 amino acids. Germline assignment: CDR1 MNHEY and CDR2 SMNVEV (reference sequence). The CDR3 here is CASSLSGGGVGSNQPQHF. CDR3 in DNA: TGTGCCAGCAGTTTATCTGGGGGGGGCGTTGGTAGCAATCAGCCCCAGCATTTT.

The J gene is TRBJ1-1, the V gene TRBV12-5; no firm D call. Germline V CDR1 and CDR2: LGHNT, FRNRAP. Deletions cut 5 bases from V and 4 bases from J, with 14 bases between. The CDR3 is 14 residues long. The CDR3 DNA follows: TGTGCTAGTGGTAGCTCCTCGGGAATCACTGAAGCTTTCTTT. Translated: CASGSSSGITEAFF.

V is TRBV3-1 (or the pseudogene TRBV3-2) and J is TRBJ1-1; D is unresolved. The CDR3 runs 14 residues. V was shortened by 2 bases and J by 0 bases, with 7 bases between the two germline ends. Germline values: CDR1 LGHDT, CDR2 YNNKEL (reference sequence). In DNA form, the CDR3 reads TGTGCCAGCAGCCAACAGGCGTTGAACACTGAAGCTTTCTTT. Translating gives CASSQQALNTEAFF.

V is TRBV30 and J is TRBJ1-1; no firm D call. The CDR3 is 13 amino acids. V was pared by 0 bases and J by 0 bases, with 5 bases between. Germline V gene data show CDR1 as GTSNPN and CDR2 as SVGIG (reference sequence). CDR3 protein: CAWSVSLNTEAFF. CDR3 in DNA: TGTGCCTGGAGTGTAAGCCTGAACACTGAAGCTTTCTTT.

In nucleotides, the CDR3 is TGTGCCAGCAGCGAACTGCTGAGCTCCTACAATGAGCAGTTCTTC. This translates into CASSELLSSYNEQFF. V and J are TRBV7-9 and TRBJ2-1; D gene uncertain. V was trimmed by 5 bases and J by 0 bases, leaving 11 bases between them. The CDR3 runs to 15 residues. The germline gives CDR1 SEHNR, CDR2 FQNEAQ (reference sequence).

V gene TRBV10-3 combines with J gene TRBJ2-1; weak D call: TRBD2 (7 bases). Trimming left V 10 bases short and J 5 bases short, with 15 bases between. CDR1 is ENHRY, CDR2 SYGVKD, per germline. This CDR3 spans 13 amino acids. CDR3 coding DNA: TGTGCCACCGCAGGGGAGGGGAACAATGAGCAGTTCTTC. Translation gives CATAGEGNNEQFF.

The CDR3 loop is CSALATRGLGNTIYF. CDR3 coding DNA: TGCAGCGCCCTTGCTACGCGGGGCCTCGGAAACACCATATATTTT. The rearrangement links TRBV29-1 to TRBJ1-3; perhaps TRBD1 as D (5 bases). The germline gives CDR1 SQVTM, CDR2 ANQGSEA. Trimming took off 7 bases at V and 4 bases at J, with 20 bases between the two ends. This CDR3 has 15 residues.

CDR3 bases: TGTGCCAGCAAACGGACGGAGGACAATGAGCAGTTCTTC. Translation gives CASKRTEDNEQFF. The chain employs TRBV27 and TRBJ2-1, with a weak D call TRBD2 (5 bases). This CDR3 is built from 13 residues. With 7 bases removed from V and 5 bases from J, the gap between germline ends came to 12 bases. Germline V gives CDR1 MNHEY, CDR2 SMNVEV (reference sequence).